One and the same sample provided the 18 T cell receptor beta chains below, sequenced in a study of shared clonotypes between healthy human individuals. Measured with immunoSEQ multiplex PCR; TCRdb has only the in-frame clones, and not every one. The data show about 2.3 million clones, with under 95% seen just once and around 0.38% held by the top ten. Material: naive CD4+ T cells from PBMCs. Sample subset: CD45RA+ positively selected. The receptors originated from a man aged 18 to 29 in good health. Some clones in this sample may be carry-over from other donors' samples.

V gene TRBV7-9 combines with J gene TRBJ2-1; 8 nucleotides agree with TRBD2. After removal of 2 bases from V and 3 bases from J, the junction contained 6 bases not matched to a gene. Germline values: CDR1 SEHNR, CDR2 FQNEAQ (reference sequence). This CDR3 has 16 residues. The CDR3 DNA is TGTGCCAGCAGCTTATTAACGGGAGGGCGCTACAATGAGCAGTTCTTC. As protein: CASSLLTGGRYNEQFF.

This chain uses TRBV29-1 with TRBJ2-7; 13 bases match TRBD2. This CDR3 has 14 amino acids. Germline CDR1 is SQVTM and CDR2 is ANQGSEA. After removal of 7 bases from V and 6 bases from J, the junction contained 9 bases not matched to a gene. CDR3 nucleotide sequence: TGCAGCGCCGCTGGACTAGCGGGAGTGATCGAGCAGTACTTC. It is translated as CSAAGLAGVIEQYF.

This chain joins TRBV4-1 and TRBJ2-2; 13 bases match TRBD2. The CDR3 is 17 amino acids. Germline V gives CDR1 MGHRA, CDR2 YSYEKL. The V segment lost 5 bases and the J segment 1 base; nucleotides outside the gene matches: 4. The CDR3 nucleotides read TGCGCCAGCAGCTACGGGACTAGCGGGGTGAACACCGGGGAGCTGTTTTTT. Translated: CASSYGTSGVNTGELFF.

The chain combines TRBV29-1 with TRBJ1-4, with D uncertain. V was clipped by 1 base and J by 2 bases, with 11 bases between them. The CDR3 is made up of 15 amino acids. Per germline, CDR1 SQVTM and CDR2 ANQGSEA. CDR3: CSVEAPQLTNEKLFF. The DNA of the CDR3 is TGCAGCGTTGAAGCCCCTCAGTTGACTAATGAAAAACTGTTTTTT.

This rearrangement joins TRBV6-6 to TRBJ1-5; unclear D gene. Germline CDR1 MNHNY, CDR2 SVGAGI (reference sequence). Deletions cut 5 bases from V and 5 bases from J, with 10 bases between. CDR3 size: 13 residues. DNA of the CDR3: TGTGCCAGCAGTAGGAACGGGGATCAGCCCCAGCATTTT. It is translated as CASSRNGDQPQHF.

The V gene is TRBV19, the J gene TRBJ2-2; TRBD1 matches 8 bases. Germline V lookup: CDR1 LNHDA, CDR2 SQIVND (reference sequence). After removal of 8 bases from V and 1 base from J, the junction contained 3 bases not matched to a gene. This CDR3 spans 14 amino acids. The CDR3 bases are TGTGCCAGTGGTGGACAGGGGAACACCGGGGAGCTGTTTTTT. Its translation: CASGGQGNTGELFF. The full variable domain, its missing parts supplied by reference TRBV19 and TRBJ2-2, is DGGITQSPKYLFRKEGQNVTLSCEQNLNHDAMYWYRQDPGQGLRLIYYSQIVNDFQKGDIAEGYSVSREKKESFPLTVTSAQKNPTAFYLCASGGQGNTGELFFGEGSRLTVL.

The V gene is TRBV21-1, the J gene TRBJ2-3. TRBV21-1 is a pseudogene locus. CDR3 length equals 17 residues. The CDR3 DNA reads as TGTGCCAGCAGCAAAGTAGGGCAGGTTAAGGTCCCAGATACGCAGTATTTT. Protein: CASSKVGQVKVPDTQYF.

This clone was counted once. The chain uses TRBV5-1 and TRBJ2-7; TRBD2 agrees at 7 bases. CDR3 length: 16 residues. Germline CDR1 and CDR2: SGHRS and YFSETQ. The trim removed 1 base at V and 2 bases at J, leaving 9 bases unmatched. This CDR3 is CASSLIGLAVTYEQYF. The CDR3 DNA is TGCGCCAGCAGCTTGATCGGGCTAGCGGTAACCTACGAGCAGTACTTC.

Concerning this clone: Other DNA sequences from this sample encode an identical CDR3 as well. The V gene is TRBV6-5, the J gene TRBJ2-7; D not certain. Germline V gene sequence: CDR1 MNHEY, CDR2 SVGAGI. CDR3 length: 16 amino acids. With 0 bases removed from V and 2 bases from J, the gap between germline ends came to 14 bases. The CDR3 loop reads CASSYSSRGRTYEQYF. The CDR3, as DNA: TGTGCCAGCAGTTACTCGAGTCGCGGCCGCACCTACGAGCAGTACTTC.

V gene TRBV28 combines with J gene TRBJ2-3, with unresolved D. Germline CDR1 is MDHEN and CDR2 is SYDVKM. Trimming stripped 8 bases from V and 6 bases from J, with 21 bases between. This CDR3 region has 15 residues. The CDR3 sequence is CASGPLGLVGDTQYF. In DNA, the CDR3 is TGTGCCAGCGGTCCTCTAGGGCTAGTGGGCGATACGCAGTATTTT.

The chain is built from TRBV12-5 and TRBJ1-5, with D maybe TRBD1 (5 bases). The V gene's germline CDR1 is LGHNT and CDR2 FRNRAP. V lost 6 bases, J lost 1 base, and 19 bases lay in between. This CDR3 region has 17 residues. The CDR3 nucleotides are TGTGCTAGTGGCTTACGGGGGAAGGTGGTCAGCAATCAGCCCCAGCATTTT. Residues: CASGLRGKVVSNQPQHF.

With respect to this clone: This CDR3 is also generated by other DNA sequences in the sample. The rearrangement joins TRBV5-1 to TRBJ2-3; possibly TRBD1 for D (5 bases). The V gene lost 4 bases and the J gene lost 1 base, with 10 bases spanning the gap. Germline CDR1 reads SGHRS; CDR2 reads YFSETQ. CDR3 length equals 14 residues. This CDR3 reads CASSGTGGTDTQYF. The CDR3 nucleotides are TGCGCCAGCAGCGGAACAGGTGGCACAGATACGCAGTATTTT. Variable domain in full (rest from reference TRBV5-1 and TRBJ2-3): KAGVTQTPRYLIKTRGQQVTLSCSPISGHRSVSWYQQTPGQGLQFLFEYFSETQRNKGNFPGRFSGRQFSNSRSEMNVSTLELGDSALYLCASSGTGGTDTQYFGPGTRLTVL.

This chain joins TRBV6-6 and TRBJ1-4; D is possibly TRBD1 (6 bases). The CDR3 contains 14 residues. Germline V gene data show CDR1 as MNHNY and CDR2 as SVGAGI (reference sequence). Trimming stripped 4 bases from V and 7 bases from J, with 13 bases between. In nucleotides, the CDR3 is TGTGCCAGCAGTTTCGGGGGGGCAGGTGAAAAACTGTTTTTT. It specifies CASSFGGAGEKLFF.

In the case of this clone: The sample contains more than one DNA sequence encoding this CDR3. The chain carries TRBV5-1 and TRBJ2-7; D uncertain. Looked up from germline, CDR1 is SGHRS and CDR2 is YFSETQ. Deletions cut 0 bases from V and 3 bases from J, with 4 bases between. The CDR3 is 12 residues long. CDR3 nucleotide sequence: TGCGCCAGCAGCTTGGGGTTCTACGAGCAGTACTTC. It codes for CASSLGFYEQYF.

The chain carries TRBV7-2 and TRBJ2-1; tentative D call: TRBD2 (5 bases). Germline-derived CDR1 and CDR2 are SGHTA and FQGNSA. Deletions cut 5 bases from V and 4 bases from J, with 12 bases between. The CDR3 is made up of 14 amino acids. Written as DNA, the CDR3 is TGTGCCAGCAGCCGATCAGCGGAATACAATGAGCAGTTCTTC. Protein product: CASSRSAEYNEQFF.

CDR3 protein: CASREDSLGVQFF. The CDR3 DNA is TGTGCCAGCAGGGAGGACAGCCTTGGTGTGCAGTTCTTC. V is TRBV6-1 and J is TRBJ2-1; tentatively, D is TRBD1 (6 bases). Trimming left V 6 bases short and J 12 bases short, with 18 bases between. CDR3 length: 13 residues. From germline, CDR1 is MNHNS and CDR2 SASEGT.

The chain carries TRBV7-3 and TRBJ1-2; the match to TRBD1 covers 9 bases. The CDR3 consists of 13 residues. Germline assignment: CDR1 SGHTA and CDR2 FQGTGA. V was pared by 2 bases and J by 8 bases, with 3 bases of the junction left unmatched. CDR3 DNA sequence: TGTGCCAGCAGCTTACTGGGGACAGGGGGCTACACCTTC. Its protein is CASSLLGTGGYTF.

The genes are TRBV30 and TRBJ2-7, with 10 bases that match TRBD2. Losses at the gene ends were 2 bases for V and 3 bases for J; bases not matched to a gene: 10. CDR1 and CDR2 (germline): GTSNPN, SVGIG (reference sequence). This CDR3 has 16 residues. Here the CDR3 DNA reads TGTGCCTGGAGTAAGCTAGCGGGAGAGAAACTCTACGAGCAGTACTTC. Its protein is CAWSKLAGEKLYEQYF.